The clone carrying this T cell receptor (beta chain) was counted only a few times. The target antigen is unknown. This specimen belongs to a study of T cell repertoires in aging, cancer and after chemotherapy. Across the study: Pre- and post-chemotherapy samples were paired from glioblastoma patients treated with temozolomide-based therapy. General study points: In each cancer cohort, median generation probability increased across chemotherapy, suggesting thymic output rebounded. Healthy donors lost TCR diversity with age mainly through richness, cancer patients through richness and evenness. Immunological memory after chemotherapy cannot be judged from the repertoire data.

A mixed TRB-A/B primer pool amplified rearranged TRB by multiplex touch-down PCR. TCRdb independently ran MiXCR on the multiplex PCR reads; one entry per CDR3 protein. Here the sample spans 2,500 to 3,500 distinct CDR3 sequences, approximately 25% being singletons. TCR beta rearrangements were amplified from peripheral blood genomic DNA. CDR3 size: 16 residues. V shed 3 bases and J 4 bases; nucleotides not matched to a gene: 10. The germline gives CDR1 DFQATT, CDR2 SNEGSKA (reference sequence). Input material: blood. The receptor's source is a human donor with a solid tumor. This chain joins TRBV20-1 and TRBJ2-3; 10 bases fit TRBD2. CDR3 region: CSASALAGVYADTQYF. DNA of the CDR3: TGCAGTGCTAGCGCCCTAGCGGGAGTGTATGCAGATACGCAGTATTTT.